Below, 30 T cell receptor beta chains from the same sample are listed, as sequenced in a study of CD8+CD57+ T cells in acquired aplastic anemia. Genomic DNA, the template, was used for profiling of the TCR beta VDJ and CDR3. TCRdb re-derived calls from the reads in MiXCR, one entry per CDR3 protein. The sample yields about 160,000 distinct CDR3 sequences, approximately 51% seen once. Only patients with CD8+CD57+ cell expansion on flow cytometry were chosen for sequencing. Sequences were obtained from sorted CD4+, CD8+, or CD8+CD57+ T cells (not recorded which) from PBMCs. The receptors stem from a human donor with aplastic anemia.

This clonotype was counted at least ten times. The rearrangement links TRBV7-3 to TRBJ1-4; D ambiguous. Germline V gene sequence: CDR1 SGHTA, CDR2 FQGTGA. The CDR3 has 13 amino acids. V was cut by 2 bases and J by 8 bases, with 9 bases left in between. The CDR3 sequence is CASSLGVGEKLFF. CDR3 DNA: TGTGCCAGCAGCTTAGGAGTGGGAGAAAAACTGTTTTTT.

This clonotype was detected ten times or more. The chain combines TRBV19 with TRBJ1-5; D perhaps matches TRBD1 (6 bases). The CDR3 covers 15 residues. The V gene's germline CDR1 is LNHDA and CDR2 SQIVND (reference sequence). Trimming removed 6 bases from V and 0 bases from J, with 12 bases in between. This chain's CDR3 is CASRSTGNSNQPQHF. The DNA of the CDR3 is TGTGCCAGTAGGTCGACAGGAAATAGCAATCAGCCCCAGCATTTT.

This clonotype was picked up many times. The V call is TRBV6-1, the J call TRBJ2-7, with 10 positions matching TRBD1. This CDR3 spans 15 amino acids. V lost 6 bases to trimming and J lost 4 bases; unmatched junction nucleotides: 9. CDR1 is MNHNS and CDR2 is SASEGT in the germline V gene. The CDR3 sequence is CASSPRTGGIYEQYF. CDR3 in DNA: TGTGCCAGCAGCCCTAGGACAGGGGGAATTTACGAGCAGTACTTC.

This chain uses TRBV20-1 with TRBJ2-5; TRBD2 agrees at 8 bases. V gave up 8 bases and J gave up 5 bases; unmatched junction bases: 13. The CDR3 totals 14 residues. Looked up from germline, CDR1 is DFQATT and CDR2 is SNEGSKA (reference sequence). CDR3 region: CSTSFGGGRETQYF. CDR3 coding DNA: TGCAGTACGAGTTTTGGCGGGGGGCGGGAGACCCAGTACTTC.

The sample holds one count of this clonotype. This sequence joins TRBV7-2 and TRBJ1-3; weak D call: TRBD1 (5 bases). The CDR3 loop spans 13 amino acids. In germline, CDR1 is SGHTA, CDR2 FQGNSA. V was cut by 5 bases and J by 4 bases, with 9 bases left in between. The CDR3 nucleotides are TGTGCCAGCAGCGCGGGGGTCGGAAACACCATATATTTT. Residues: CASSAGVGNTIYF.

The V gene is TRBV10-3, the J gene TRBJ1-1, with 11 bases fitting TRBD1. Germline CDR1 reads ENHRY; CDR2 reads SYGVKD. This CDR3 is 12 amino acids long. CDR3 in DNA: TGTGAGTCCAACTGGGACAGGGGGAAAGCTTTCTTT. Translated, it gives CESNWDRGKAFF.

In its sample, this clonotype was seen many times. This chain joins TRBV7-2 and TRBJ1-2; perhaps TRBD1 as D (5 bases). Trimming removed 5 bases from V and 4 bases from J, with 23 bases in between. The germline V gene encodes CDR1 SGHTA and CDR2 FQGNSA. The CDR3 covers 17 residues. The CDR3 spells CASSPDTGGGAIYGYTF. DNA of the CDR3: TGTGCCAGCAGCCCAGACACGGGTGGTGGGGCGATCTATGGCTACACCTTC.

This clonotype was counted ten times or more. The rearrangement joins TRBV6-1 to TRBJ1-2, with D possibly matching TRBD1 (6 bases). The CDR3 is 13 residues long. V was clipped by 6 bases and J by 4 bases, with 12 bases between them. Germline loops: CDR1 MNHNS, CDR2 SASEGT. CDR3 residues: CASRERQVYGYTF. The CDR3 DNA follows: TGTGCCAGCAGAGAACGACAGGTCTATGGCTACACCTTC.

This clonotype came up a few times. This chain joins TRBV6-1 and TRBJ2-1, with 11 bases that match TRBD2. Germline V CDR1 and CDR2: MNHNS, SASEGT. Unmatched junction bases numbered 8, after V lost 6 bases and J lost 4 bases. The CDR3 spans 16 residues. CDR3 residues: CASRRDGTSGYNEQFF. DNA for the CDR3: TGTGCCAGCAGACGCGACGGGACTAGCGGTTACAATGAGCAGTTCTTC.

The V gene is TRBV10-3, the J gene TRBJ1-1, with TRBD1 as a possible D gene (6 bases). V dropped 7 bases and J dropped 1 base, with 16 bases sitting between them. This CDR3 contains 15 residues. The germline gives CDR1 ENHRY, CDR2 SYGVKD. The CDR3 sequence is CAITPAGTPNTEAFF. The CDR3 nucleotides read TGTGCCATCACGCCTGCCGGGACACCGAACACTGAAGCTTTCTTT.

This clonotype has ten or more counts. The chain recombines TRBV20-1 with TRBJ1-2; D remains unclear. The CDR3 consists of 14 residues. V dropped 0 bases and J dropped 7 bases, with 15 bases sitting between them. The germline V gene encodes CDR1 DFQATT and CDR2 SNEGSKA (reference sequence). The CDR3 region is CSARDYRHSAGYTF. CDR3 DNA sequence: TGCAGTGCTAGAGATTACCGACATTCGGCTGGCTACACCTTC.

Remarks on this clonotype: A read error may be the cause here, since a much bigger clone is one base away. The chain has TRBV5-1 and TRBJ2-7; D possibly corresponds to TRBD1 (7 bases). The CDR3 extends over 15 amino acids. Trimming shortened V by 4 bases and J by 3 bases, and 17 bases separated the two germline ends. In germline, CDR1 is SGHRS, CDR2 YFSETQ. Written as DNA, the CDR3 is TGCGCCAGCAGCCCTACAGGGGATAGCGGCTACGAGCAGTACGTC. Protein sequence: CASSPTGDSGYEQYV.

The chain joins TRBV25-1 to TRBJ1-6; D is unresolved. CDR1 and CDR2 (germline): MGHDK, SYGVNS. This CDR3 spans 14 amino acids. Deletions cut 4 bases from V and 5 bases from J, with 9 bases between. The CDR3 nucleotides read TGTGCCAGCAGTGCATTCGGGGATAATTCACCCCTCCACTTT. Encoded protein: CASSAFGDNSPLHF.

The chain joins TRBV19 to TRBJ1-2; D call uncertain. There are 14 residues in the CDR3. The ends were cut back, 3 bases at V and 0 bases at J, with 8 bases in the middle. CDR1 is LNHDA and CDR2 is SQIVND in the germline V gene (reference sequence). CDR3 protein: CASSMDGANYGYTF. The CDR3 DNA follows: TGTGCCAGTAGTATGGACGGGGCTAACTATGGCTACACCTTC.

The chain links TRBV7-9 to TRBJ2-5; either TRBD1 or TRBD2 may supply D (5 bases each). The germline V gene has CDR1 SEHNR and CDR2 FQNEAQ (reference sequence). V was trimmed by 5 bases and J by 7 bases, leaving 11 bases between them. The CDR3 covers 12 residues. DNA of the CDR3: TGTGCCAGCAGCCAAGATGGGGGGACCCAGTACTTC. Translation: CASSQDGGTQYF.

This clonotype has a handful of counts. V and J are TRBV19 and TRBJ1-6; TRBD1 matches 10 bases. Germline lookup yields CDR1 LNHDA and CDR2 SQIVND (reference sequence). The CDR3 is made up of 15 amino acids. With V trimmed by 4 bases and J by 7 bases, 4 bases remained unmatched. In DNA form, the CDR3 reads TGTGCCAGTAGTACGCAGGGACAGGGGAATTCACCCCTCCACTTT. As protein: CASSTQGQGNSPLHF.

V gene TRBV10-2 combines with J gene TRBJ1-1, with D possibly matching TRBD1 (5 bases). From germline, CDR1 is WSHSY and CDR2 SAAADI. Trimming removed 2 bases at V and 3 bases at J, with 10 bases between. This CDR3 is 14 amino acids long. CDR3: CASSERGSHTEAFF. CDR3 bases: TGCGCCAGCAGTGAGCGGGGGAGCCACACTGAAGCTTTCTTT.

This clonotype was counted at least ten times. The chain joins TRBV15 to TRBJ2-3; no firm D call. Germline loops: CDR1 LNHNV, CDR2 YYDKDF (reference sequence). Trimming cost V 5 bases and J 6 bases, with 15 bases left between them. The CDR3 has 14 amino acids. CDR3 nucleotide sequence: TGTGCCACCAGCGTACGATTGACCCCCGATACGCAGTATTTT. Protein sequence: CATSVRLTPDTQYF.

V usage is TRBV7-2 and J usage is TRBJ2-5; tentatively, D is TRBD1 (5 bases). The germline V gene has CDR1 SGHTA and CDR2 FQGNSA. The CDR3 extends over 12 amino acids. The V end lost 6 bases, the J end lost 3 bases, and 8 bases lay between the germline ends. The CDR3 nucleotides read TGTGCCAGCAGTGGGGCAGAAGAGACCCAGTACTTC. It encodes CASSGAEETQYF. The full variable domain, its missing parts supplied by reference TRBV7-2 and TRBJ2-5, is GAGVSQSPSNKVTEKGKDVELRCDPISGHTALYWYRQSLGQGLEFLIYFQGNSAPDKSGLPSDRFSAERTGGSVSTLTIQRTQQEDSAVYLCASSGAEETQYFGPGTRLLVL.

The V call is TRBV10-2, the J call TRBJ1-2, with a tentative D call TRBD1 (6 bases). The V end lost 6 bases, the J end lost 0 bases, and 14 bases lay between the germline ends. Germline V gives CDR1 WSHSY, CDR2 SAAADI. The CDR3 spans 15 residues. CDR3 bases: TGCGCCAGCAGGGACAGTGTCACCACTAACTATGGCTACACCTTC. Its translation is CASRDSVTTNYGYTF.

A word on this clonotype: A read error is possible here, since a much larger clone lies one base away. Likely a read error: the CDR3 ends without its conserved phenylalanine or tryptophan. The chain couples TRBV7-9 to TRBJ1-1; D gene uncertain. V was cut by 6 bases and J by 1 base, with 9 bases left in between. The germline gives CDR1 SEHNR, CDR2 FQNEAQ (reference sequence). CDR3 size: 13 residues. The CDR3 DNA reads as TGTGCCAGCAGATCGCAACCGAACACTGAAGCTTTCCTT. The encoded protein is CASRSQPNTEAFL.

This clonotype occurred many times. CDR3 coding DNA: TGTGCCTGGAGTGCAAGCTCTGGAAACACCATATATTTT. Residues: CAWSASSGNTIYF. The chain employs TRBV30 and TRBJ1-3; D not certain. This CDR3 has 13 amino acids. V was clipped by 1 base and J by 0 bases, with 4 bases between them. From germline, CDR1 is GTSNPN and CDR2 SVGIG (reference sequence). The full variable domain, with the rest looked up from reference TRBV30 and TRBJ1-3, is SQTIHQWPATLVQPVGSPLSLECTVEGTSNPNLYWYRQAAGRGLQLLFYSVGIGQISSEVPQNLSASRPQDRQFILSSKKLLLSDSGFYLCAWSASSGNTIYFGEGSWLTVV.

The chain combines TRBV15 with TRBJ1-2; D remains unclear. This CDR3 has 14 amino acids. Germline assignment: CDR1 LNHNV and CDR2 YYDKDF (reference sequence). Between the trimmed V and J ends, which lost 0 bases and 4 bases, there was a span of 9 bases. The CDR3 sequence: CATSRDRAVYGYTF. CDR3 nucleotide sequence: TGTGCCACCAGCAGAGATCGGGCAGTCTATGGCTACACCTTC.

The chain combines TRBV10-2 with TRBJ2-7; the match to TRBD1 covers 7 bases. The germline V gene has CDR1 WSHSY and CDR2 SAAADI. V lost 7 bases and J lost 3; bases outside the gene matches: 12. The CDR3 consists of 15 residues. The CDR3 region has the DNA TGCGCCAGCACTTCTGCGTTGACAGGGCTCTACGAGCAGTACTTC. It is translated as CASTSALTGLYEQYF.

DNA for the CDR3: TGCAGTGCTATGACCACCGGGATTACAACCTACAATGAGCAGTTCTTC. It encodes CSAMTTGITTYNEQFF. The chain uses TRBV20-1 and TRBJ2-1; D perhaps matches TRBD2 (5 bases). CDR3 length: 16 residues. The V and J ends lost 4 bases and 2 bases respectively, with 18 bases between them. Germline values: CDR1 DFQATT, CDR2 SNEGSKA (reference sequence).

This clonotype was found many times. The chain joins TRBV7-3 to TRBJ2-3, with D possibly being TRBD2 (6 bases). Germline CDR1 SGHTA, CDR2 FQGTGA. This CDR3 spans 15 amino acids. The V end was cut by 4 bases, the J end by 2 bases, with 13 bases between. This chain's CDR3 is CASSSHGGYTDTQYF. CDR3 coding DNA: TGTGCCAGCAGCTCGCATGGGGGGTACACAGATACGCAGTATTTT.

This clonotype was counted many times. The rearrangement links TRBV7-2 to TRBJ2-7, with 8 bases aligning to TRBD1. This CDR3 contains 14 residues. Germline assignment: CDR1 SGHTA and CDR2 FQGNSA. J lost 5 bases, V lost 5 bases, and 8 bases had no gene match. The CDR3 sequence: CASSPRTGHHEQYF. For the CDR3, the DNA is TGTGCCAGCAGCCCCAGGACAGGGCACCACGAGCAGTACTTC.

This clonotype appeared a few times. A read error may be the cause here, since a much bigger clone is one base away. V gene TRBV10-3 combines with J gene TRBJ2-1; TRBD2 agrees at 7 bases. Trimming removed 6 bases from V and 7 bases from J; junction bases left unmatched: 6. Germline CDR1 is ENHRY and CDR2 is SYGVKD. The CDR3 contains 13 residues. The CDR3, as DNA: TGTGCCATCAGCCGGGGGGTTTTTAATGAGCAGTTCTTC. Amino acid sequence: CAISRGVFNEQFF.

The table lists this clonotype with many counts. This sequence joins TRBV6-6 and TRBJ1-5, with 11 bases fitting TRBD1. Germline CDR1 reads MNHNY; CDR2 reads SVGAGI (reference sequence). V shed 2 bases and J 6 bases; nucleotides not matched to a gene: 6. The CDR3 is 16 residues long. For the CDR3, the DNA is TGTGCCAGCAGTTACCCCGGACAGGGGGCAAGTCAGCCCCAGCATTTT. Its translation: CASSYPGQGASQPQHF.

The chain uses TRBV6-6 and TRBJ2-5, with no clear D. The V gene's germline CDR1 is MNHNY and CDR2 SVGAGI (reference sequence). V was pared by 0 bases and J by 1 base, with 0 bases between. The CDR3 consists of 12 residues. The chain's CDR3 is CASSYSQETQYF. DNA for the CDR3: TGTGCCAGCAGTTACTCCCAAGAGACCCAGTACTTC.